This T cell receptor beta chain originates from a study of shared clonotypes between healthy human individuals. Looking at the study overall: Used for every donor were three CD4 naive, three CD4 memory, two CD8 naive and one CD8 memory plate.

The table came from immunoSEQ multiplex PCR; TCRdb's copy has only in-frame clones and leaves some out. The sample holds about 2 million clones; around 95% are singletons and the top ten take 0.1% to 0.15%. The length of the CDR3 is 14 residues. V dropped 0 bases and J dropped 3 bases, with 10 bases sitting between them. CDR1 and CDR2 (germline): SGHRS, YFSETQ. General study results and limits: It was observed that approximately 5% of naive CD4 clonotypes were shared across a handful of donors. Memory subsets had estimated richness that was generally smaller than that of naive subsets.

This clone has at least ten counts. Its antigen is currently unknown. This specimen includes other DNA sequences encoding the same CDR3. Sequencing was performed on naive CD4+ T cells sorted from blood. Subset reported: CD45RA+ positively selected. The source of this sequence is a man younger than 35 in good health. The J gene is TRBJ2-7, the V gene TRBV5-1; D gene ambiguous. CDR3 coding DNA: TGCGCCAGCAGCTTGGTCCTGGGTCTCTACGAGCAGTACTTC. It yields the protein CASSLVLGLYEQYF.